These T cell receptor beta chains were read from a single sample in a study of cytomegalovirus exposure and HLA in healthy donors. TCRdb keeps only in-frame clones here, not all; method: immunoSEQ multiplex PCR. The sample records approximately 280,000 clones, around 87% being singletons. The sample comprised PBMCs. The receptors shown here come from a woman between 18 and 29 years old in good health and CMV-seronegative. The CDR3 runs from the conserved cysteine through the conserved F or W. The D gene is left open where the match is weak. For some rows the clone size is stated as once, few or many, or as a class when expanded; others skip it.

D	V	length	size	J	DNA	CDR3
NA	TRBV4-1	17	NA	TRBJ2-2	TGCGCCAGCAGCGACCGGAGACTCGGTTTGGGTAGCGGGGAGCTGTTTTTT	CASSDRRLGLGSGELFF
TRBD1	TRBV7-3	17	NA	TRBJ1-5	TGTGCCAGCAGCTTTCCCCAGGGGGGCACTAGCAATCAGCCCCAGCATTTT	CASSFPQGGTSNQPQHF
TRBD2	TRBV9	15	NA	TRBJ2-7	TGTGCCAGCAGCGTGGGGGGACTAGCGGGAGTCGAGCAGTACTTC	CASSVGGLAGVEQYF
NA	TRBV7-2	16	NA	TRBJ2-2	TGTGCCAGCAGCTTAGTCGCGGGGATGAACACCGGGGAGCTGTTTTTT	CASSLVAGMNTGELFF
TRBD2	TRBV7-9	14	NA	TRBJ2-1	TGTGCCAGCAGCTTAGGGGCGGGAGGCGTGGAGCAGTTCTTC	CASSLGAGGVEQFF
TRBD2	TRBV27	18	once	TRBJ2-7	TGTGCCAGCAGTTTCGTTGCTAGCGGTAAGCCTAGCTCCTACGAGCAGTACTTC	CASSFVASGKPSSYEQYF
NA	TRBV5-1	14	once	TRBJ2-7	TGCGCCAGCAGCTTGATGGCGGGTCCCTACGAGCAGTACTTC	CASSLMAGPYEQYF
TRBD1	TRBV28	14	NA	TRBJ2-7	TGTGCCAGCAAGATTCAGGGGGCTTCCTACGAGCAGTACTTC	CASKIQGASYEQYF
TRBD1	TRBV27	17	NA	TRBJ1-1	TGTGCCAGCACCGCGACAGGGTCTTACACAATGAACACTGAAGCTTTCTTT	CASTATGSYTMNTEAFF
NA	TRBV27	16	NA	TRBJ2-6	TGTGCCAGCAGCGAAACAGTATTCTCTGGGGCCAACGTCCTGACTTTC	CASSETVFSGANVLTF
NA	TRBV19	11	once	TRBJ2-5	TGTGCCAGTAGCCCCGGGGAGACCCAGTACTTC	CASSPGETQYF
NA	TRBV28	12	NA	TRBJ1-1	TGTGCCAGCAGCCTACCGCAGCGTGAAGCTTTCTTT	CASSLPQREAFF
TRBD2	TRBV4-3	18	NA	TRBJ2-5	TGCGCCAGCAGCCAAGTGCCGGGAGGGCTTGGGTCGGAAGAGACCCAGTACTTC	CASSQVPGGLGSEETQYF
NA	TRBV25-1	15	NA	TRBJ1-1	TGTGCCAGCAGTGAATGGCAGGGTGGGAACACTGAAGCTTTCTTT	CASSEWQGGNTEAFF
TRBD1	TRBV19	15	NA	TRBJ2-5	TGTGCCAGTAGTGTAGCCGGGACAGGGCAGGAGACCCAGTACTTC	CASSVAGTGQETQYF
NA	TRBV6-1	12	NA	TRBJ2-4	TGTGCCAGCAGTAAGGGGGACCACATTCAGTACTTC	CASSKGDHIQYF